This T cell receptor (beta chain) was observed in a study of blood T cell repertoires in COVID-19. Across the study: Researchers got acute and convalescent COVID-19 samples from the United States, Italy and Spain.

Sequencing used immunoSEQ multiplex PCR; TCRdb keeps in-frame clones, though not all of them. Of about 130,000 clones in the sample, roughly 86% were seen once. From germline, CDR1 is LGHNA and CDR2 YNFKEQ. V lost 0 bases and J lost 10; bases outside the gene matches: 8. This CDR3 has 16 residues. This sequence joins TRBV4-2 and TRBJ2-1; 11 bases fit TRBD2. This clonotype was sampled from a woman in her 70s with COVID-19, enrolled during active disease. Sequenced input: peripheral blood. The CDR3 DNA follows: TGTGCCAGCAGCCAAGATCGACTAGCGGGGAACTTCGAGCAGTTCTTC. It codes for CASSQDRLAGNFEQFF.